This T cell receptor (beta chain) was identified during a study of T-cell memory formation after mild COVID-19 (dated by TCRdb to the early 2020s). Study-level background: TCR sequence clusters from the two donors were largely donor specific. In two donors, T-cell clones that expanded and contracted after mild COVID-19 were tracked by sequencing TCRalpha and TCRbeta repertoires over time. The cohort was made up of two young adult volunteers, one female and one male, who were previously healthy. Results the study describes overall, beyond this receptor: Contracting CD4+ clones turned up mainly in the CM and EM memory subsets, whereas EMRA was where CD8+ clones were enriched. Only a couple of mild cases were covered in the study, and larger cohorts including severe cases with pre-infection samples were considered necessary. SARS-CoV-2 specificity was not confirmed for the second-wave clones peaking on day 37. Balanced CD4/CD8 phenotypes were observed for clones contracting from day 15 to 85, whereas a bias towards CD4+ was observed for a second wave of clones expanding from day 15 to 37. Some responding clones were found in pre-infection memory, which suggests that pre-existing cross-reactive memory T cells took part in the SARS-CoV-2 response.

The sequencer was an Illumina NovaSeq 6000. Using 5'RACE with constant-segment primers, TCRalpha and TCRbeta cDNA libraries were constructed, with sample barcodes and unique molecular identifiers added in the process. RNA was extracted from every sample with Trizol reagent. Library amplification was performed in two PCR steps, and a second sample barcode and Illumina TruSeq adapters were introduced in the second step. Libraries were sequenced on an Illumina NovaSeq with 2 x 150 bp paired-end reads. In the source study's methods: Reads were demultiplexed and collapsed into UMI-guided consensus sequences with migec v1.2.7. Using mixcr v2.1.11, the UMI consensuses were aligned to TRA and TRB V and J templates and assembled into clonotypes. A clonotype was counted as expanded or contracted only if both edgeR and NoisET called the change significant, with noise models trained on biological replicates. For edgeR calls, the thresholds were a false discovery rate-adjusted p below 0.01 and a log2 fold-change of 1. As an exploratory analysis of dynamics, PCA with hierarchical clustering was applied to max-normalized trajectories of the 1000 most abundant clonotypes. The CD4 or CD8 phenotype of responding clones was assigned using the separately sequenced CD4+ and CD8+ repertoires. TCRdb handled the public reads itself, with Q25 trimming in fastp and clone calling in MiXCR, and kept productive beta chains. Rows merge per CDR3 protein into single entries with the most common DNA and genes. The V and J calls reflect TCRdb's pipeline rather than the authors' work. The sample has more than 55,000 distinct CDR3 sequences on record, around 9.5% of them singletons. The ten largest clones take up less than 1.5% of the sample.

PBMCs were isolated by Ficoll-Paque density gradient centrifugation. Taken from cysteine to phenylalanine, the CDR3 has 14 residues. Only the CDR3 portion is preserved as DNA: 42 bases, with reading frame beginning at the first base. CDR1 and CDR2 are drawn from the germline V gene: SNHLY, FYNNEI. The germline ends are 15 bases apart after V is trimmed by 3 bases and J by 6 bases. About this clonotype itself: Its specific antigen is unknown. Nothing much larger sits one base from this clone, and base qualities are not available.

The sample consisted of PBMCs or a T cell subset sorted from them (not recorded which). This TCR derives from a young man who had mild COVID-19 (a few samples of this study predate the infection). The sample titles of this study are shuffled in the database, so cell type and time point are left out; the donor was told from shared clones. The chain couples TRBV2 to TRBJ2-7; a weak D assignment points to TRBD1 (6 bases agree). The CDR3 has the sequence CASSDPVGAGEQYF. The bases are TGTGCCAGCAGTGATCCCGTGGGGGCAGGCGAGCAGTACTTC.